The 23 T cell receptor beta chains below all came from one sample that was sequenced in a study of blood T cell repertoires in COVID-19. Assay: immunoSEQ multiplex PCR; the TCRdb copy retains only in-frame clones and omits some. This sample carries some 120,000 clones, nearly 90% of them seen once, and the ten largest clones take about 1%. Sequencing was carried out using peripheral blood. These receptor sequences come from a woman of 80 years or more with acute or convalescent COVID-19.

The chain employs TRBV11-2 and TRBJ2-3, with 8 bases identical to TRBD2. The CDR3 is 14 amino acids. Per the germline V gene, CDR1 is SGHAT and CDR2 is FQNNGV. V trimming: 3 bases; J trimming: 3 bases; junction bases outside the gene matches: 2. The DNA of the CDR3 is TGTGCCAGCAGCTTCACTAGCGGAACAGATACGCAGTATTTT. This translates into CASSFTSGTDTQYF.

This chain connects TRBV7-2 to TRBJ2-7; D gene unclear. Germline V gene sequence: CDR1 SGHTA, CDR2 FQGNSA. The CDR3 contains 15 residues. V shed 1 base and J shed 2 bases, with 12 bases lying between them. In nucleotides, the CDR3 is TGTGCCAGCAGCTTAGGGCCCGTCCAGACCTACGAGCAGTACTTC. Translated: CASSLGPVQTYEQYF.

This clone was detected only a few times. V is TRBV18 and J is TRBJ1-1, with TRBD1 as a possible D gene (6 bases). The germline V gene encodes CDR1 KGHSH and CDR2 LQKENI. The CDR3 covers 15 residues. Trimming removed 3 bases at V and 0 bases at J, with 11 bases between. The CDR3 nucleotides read TGTGCCAGCTCACCGAGCACAGGGTTGAACACTGAAGCTTTCTTT. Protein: CASSPSTGLNTEAFF.

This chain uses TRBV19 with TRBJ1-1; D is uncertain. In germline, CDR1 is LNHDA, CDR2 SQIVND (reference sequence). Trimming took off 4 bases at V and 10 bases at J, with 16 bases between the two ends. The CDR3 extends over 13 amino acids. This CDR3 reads CASSRTWAGGAFF. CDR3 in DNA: TGTGCCAGTAGTAGAACCTGGGCGGGTGGAGCTTTCTTT.

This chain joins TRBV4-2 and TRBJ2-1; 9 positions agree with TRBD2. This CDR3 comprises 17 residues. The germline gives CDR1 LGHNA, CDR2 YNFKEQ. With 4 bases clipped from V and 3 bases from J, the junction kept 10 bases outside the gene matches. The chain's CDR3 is CASSLELAGESYNEQFF. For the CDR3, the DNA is TGTGCCAGCAGCCTAGAGTTAGCGGGAGAAAGCTACAATGAGCAGTTCTTC.

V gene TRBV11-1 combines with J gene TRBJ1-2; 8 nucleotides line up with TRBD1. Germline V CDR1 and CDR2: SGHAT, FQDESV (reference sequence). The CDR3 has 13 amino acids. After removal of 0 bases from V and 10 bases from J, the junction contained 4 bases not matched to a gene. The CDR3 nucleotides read TGTGCCAGCAGCTTAGCCGGACAGGGCGCCTACACCTTC. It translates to CASSLAGQGAYTF.

The CDR3 DNA reads TGTGCCACCAGTGATTCAGGGGGACAGGGAACGACCGGGGAGCTGTTTTTT. Its protein product is CATSDSGGQGTTGELFF. V gene TRBV24-1 combines with J gene TRBJ2-2; the match to TRBD1 covers 9 bases. This CDR3 is built from 17 residues. Per the germline V gene, CDR1 is KGHDR and CDR2 is SFDVKD. With V trimmed by 2 bases and J by 5 bases, 8 bases remained unmatched.

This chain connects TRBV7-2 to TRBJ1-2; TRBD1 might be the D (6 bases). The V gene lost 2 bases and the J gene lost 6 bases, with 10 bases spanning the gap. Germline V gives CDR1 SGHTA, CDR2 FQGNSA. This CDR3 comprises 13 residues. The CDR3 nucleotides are TGTGCCAGCAGCTTAAGAAACAGGGATGGCTACACCTTC. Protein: CASSLRNRDGYTF.

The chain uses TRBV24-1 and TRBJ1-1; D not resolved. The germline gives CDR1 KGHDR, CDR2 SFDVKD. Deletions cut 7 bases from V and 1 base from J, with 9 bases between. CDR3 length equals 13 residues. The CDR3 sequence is CATRAEGNTEAFF. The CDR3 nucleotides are TGTGCCACCAGGGCCGAGGGGAACACTGAAGCTTTCTTT.

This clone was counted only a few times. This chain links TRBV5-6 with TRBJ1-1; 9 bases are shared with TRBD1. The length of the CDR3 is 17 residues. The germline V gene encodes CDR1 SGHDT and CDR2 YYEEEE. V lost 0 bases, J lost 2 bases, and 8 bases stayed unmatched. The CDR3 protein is CASSLVRDRVANTEAFF. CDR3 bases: TGTGCCAGCAGCTTGGTCCGGGACAGGGTCGCCAACACTGAAGCTTTCTTT. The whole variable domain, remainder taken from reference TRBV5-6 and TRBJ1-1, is DAGVTQSPTHLIKTRGQQVTLRCSPKSGHDTVSWYQQALGQGPQFIFQYYEEEERQRGNFPDRFSGHQFPNYSSELNVNALLLGDSALYLCASSLVRDRVANTEAFFGQGTRLTVV.

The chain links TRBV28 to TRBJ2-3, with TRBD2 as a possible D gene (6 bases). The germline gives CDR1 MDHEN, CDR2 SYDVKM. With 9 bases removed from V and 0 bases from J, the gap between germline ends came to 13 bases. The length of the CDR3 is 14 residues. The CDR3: CASLGGSSTDTQYF. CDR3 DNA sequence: TGTGCCAGTCTTGGGGGGTCTAGCACAGATACGCAGTATTTT.

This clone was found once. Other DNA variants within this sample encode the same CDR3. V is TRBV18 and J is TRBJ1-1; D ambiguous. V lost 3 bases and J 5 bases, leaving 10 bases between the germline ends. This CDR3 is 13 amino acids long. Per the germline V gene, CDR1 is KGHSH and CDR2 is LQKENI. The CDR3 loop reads CASSPAGKTEAFF. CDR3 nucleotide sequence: TGTGCCAGCTCACCGGCGGGGAAGACTGAAGCTTTCTTT.

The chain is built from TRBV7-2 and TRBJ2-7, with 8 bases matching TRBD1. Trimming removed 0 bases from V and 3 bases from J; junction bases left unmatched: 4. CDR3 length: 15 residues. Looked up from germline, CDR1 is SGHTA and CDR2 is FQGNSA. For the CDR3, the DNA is TGTGCCAGCAGCTTAGCTTCGGGACAGGTCTACGAGCAGTACTTC. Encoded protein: CASSLASGQVYEQYF.

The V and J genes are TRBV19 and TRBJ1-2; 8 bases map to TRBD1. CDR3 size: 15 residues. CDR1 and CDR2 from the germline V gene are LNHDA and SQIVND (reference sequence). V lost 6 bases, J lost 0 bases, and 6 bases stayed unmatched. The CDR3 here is CASRDDRGANYGYTF. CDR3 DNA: TGTGCCAGTAGAGACGACAGGGGAGCTAACTATGGCTACACCTTC.

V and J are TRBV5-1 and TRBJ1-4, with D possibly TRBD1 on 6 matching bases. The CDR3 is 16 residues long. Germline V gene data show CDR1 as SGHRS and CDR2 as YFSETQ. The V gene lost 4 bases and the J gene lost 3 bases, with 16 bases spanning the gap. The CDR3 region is CASSRTGSRANEKLFF. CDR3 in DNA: TGCGCCAGCAGCCGAACAGGGAGTAGGGCTAATGAAAAACTGTTTTTT.

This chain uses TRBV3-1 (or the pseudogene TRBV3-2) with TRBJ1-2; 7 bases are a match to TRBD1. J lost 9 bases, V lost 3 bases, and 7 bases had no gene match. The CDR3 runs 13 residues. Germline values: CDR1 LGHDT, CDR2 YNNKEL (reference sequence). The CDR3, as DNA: TGTGCCAGCAGCCAGAGAACAGGGGATCGCTACACCTTC. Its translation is CASSQRTGDRYTF.

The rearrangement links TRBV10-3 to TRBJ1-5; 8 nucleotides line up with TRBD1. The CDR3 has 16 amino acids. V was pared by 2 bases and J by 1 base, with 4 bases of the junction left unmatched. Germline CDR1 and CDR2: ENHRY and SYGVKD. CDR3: CAISEGRQGSNQPQHF. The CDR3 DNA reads TGTGCCATCAGTGAGGGAAGACAGGGGAGCAATCAGCCCCAGCATTTT.

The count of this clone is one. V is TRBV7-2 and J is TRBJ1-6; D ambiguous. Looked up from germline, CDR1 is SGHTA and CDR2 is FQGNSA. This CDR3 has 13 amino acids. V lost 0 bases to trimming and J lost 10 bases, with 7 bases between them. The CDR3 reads CASSLAGVSPLHF. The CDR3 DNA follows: TGTGCCAGCAGCTTAGCCGGGGTCTCACCCCTCCACTTT.

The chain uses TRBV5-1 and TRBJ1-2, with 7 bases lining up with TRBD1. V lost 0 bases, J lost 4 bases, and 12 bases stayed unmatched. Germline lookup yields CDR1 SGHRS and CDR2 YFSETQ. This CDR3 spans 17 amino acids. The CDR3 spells CASSLDGQVERAYGYTF. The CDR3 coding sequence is TGCGCCAGCAGCTTGGACGGACAGGTCGAGCGGGCCTATGGCTACACCTTC.

The CDR3 DNA follows: TGCGCCAGCACCGCAGGGGTCCCTGGAAACACCATATATTTT. Encoded protein: CASTAGVPGNTIYF. V is TRBV5-1 and J is TRBJ1-3; perhaps TRBD1 as D (6 bases). CDR1 and CDR2 (germline): SGHRS, YFSETQ. The CDR3 covers 14 residues. V lost 6 bases to trimming and J lost 2 bases, with 12 bases between them.

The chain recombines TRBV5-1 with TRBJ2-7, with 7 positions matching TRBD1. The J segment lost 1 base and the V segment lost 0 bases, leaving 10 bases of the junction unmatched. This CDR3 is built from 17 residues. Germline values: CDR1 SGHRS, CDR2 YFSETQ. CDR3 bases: TGCGCCAGCAGCTTGGCCACAGGGGCAGGGGTATCCTACGAGCAGTACTTC. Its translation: CASSLATGAGVSYEQYF.

CDR3 amino acids: CASSLAPDRGAHEKLFF. The CDR3 DNA sequence: TGCGCCAGCAGCTTGGCCCCCGACAGGGGGGCCCATGAAAAACTGTTTTTT. This chain links TRBV5-1 with TRBJ1-4, with TRBD1 matching 9 bases. CDR1 is SGHRS and CDR2 is YFSETQ in the germline V gene. Trimming cost V 0 bases and J 6 bases; bases outside gene matches: 9. The CDR3 is 17 amino acids.

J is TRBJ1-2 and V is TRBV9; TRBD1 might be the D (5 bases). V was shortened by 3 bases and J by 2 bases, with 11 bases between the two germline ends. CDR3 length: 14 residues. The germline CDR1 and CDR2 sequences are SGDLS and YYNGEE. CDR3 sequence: CASSAGHLNYGYTF. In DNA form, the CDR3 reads TGTGCCAGCAGCGCCGGACACTTGAACTATGGCTACACCTTC.